This TCR beta chain emerged from a study of cytotoxic CD8 clonotypes in ibrutinib-treated CLL. Between the trimmed V and J ends, which lost 0 bases and 1 base, there was a span of 8 bases. In germline, CDR1 is MNHEY, CDR2 SVGAGI. The CDR3 sequence is 15 residues long. The data were produced by immunoSEQ multiplex PCR, yet TCRdb's version contains in-frame clones alone and is incomplete. Of 150,000 or so clones in the sample, 65% to 85% were seen once. The rearrangement links TRBV6-5 to TRBJ2-3; D is undetermined. Sequences were derived from PBMCs, sampled after 36 months of ibrutinib treatment. This TCR was sampled from a human donor with chronic lymphocytic leukemia. CDR3 region: CASSYSLWGTDTQYF. The CDR3, as DNA: TGTGCCAGCAGTTACTCTCTATGGGGCACAGATACGCAGTATTTT.